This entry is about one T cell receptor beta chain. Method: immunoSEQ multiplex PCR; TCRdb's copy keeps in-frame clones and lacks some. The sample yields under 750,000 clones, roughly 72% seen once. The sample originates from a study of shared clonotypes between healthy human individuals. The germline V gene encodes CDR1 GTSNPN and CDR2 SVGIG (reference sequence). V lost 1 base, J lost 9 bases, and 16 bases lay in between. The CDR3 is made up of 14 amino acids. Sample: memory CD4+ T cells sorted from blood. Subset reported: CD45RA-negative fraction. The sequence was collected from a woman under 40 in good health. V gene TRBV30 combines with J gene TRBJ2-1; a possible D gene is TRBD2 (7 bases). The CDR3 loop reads CAWSGKGGLGEQFF. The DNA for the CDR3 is TGTGCCTGGAGTGGAAAGGGGGGGTTGGGTGAGCAGTTCTTC.